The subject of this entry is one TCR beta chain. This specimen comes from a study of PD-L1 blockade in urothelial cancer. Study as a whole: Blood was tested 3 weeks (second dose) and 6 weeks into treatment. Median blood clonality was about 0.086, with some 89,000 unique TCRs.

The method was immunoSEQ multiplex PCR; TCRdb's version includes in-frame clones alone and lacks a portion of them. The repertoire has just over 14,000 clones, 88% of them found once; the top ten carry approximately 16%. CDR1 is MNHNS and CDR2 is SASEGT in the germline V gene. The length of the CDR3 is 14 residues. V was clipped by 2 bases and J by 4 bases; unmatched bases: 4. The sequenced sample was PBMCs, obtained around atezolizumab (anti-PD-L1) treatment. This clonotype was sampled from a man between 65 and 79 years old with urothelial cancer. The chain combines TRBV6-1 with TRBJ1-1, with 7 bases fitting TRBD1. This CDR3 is CASSELQGTTEAFF. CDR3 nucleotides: TGTGCCAGCAGTGAACTACAGGGGACCACTGAAGCTTTCTTT.